This T cell receptor (delta chain) was sequenced during a study of gammadelta T cells in human blood (dated by TCRdb to 2019 to 2021). The library was built by means of RT-PCR. For sequencing, an Illumina MiSeq was employed. The public reads were reprocessed by TCRdb using CATT, and rows of matching DNA were later combined. This sample holds 600 to 750 delta-chain clones; about 13% were observed only once. Around 23% of the sample is in the top ten clones. This clone was observed a handful of times. Its antigen is not yet known. A far larger clone is just one base off, so this is likely a read error. Taken from the germline V gene, the CDR1 and CDR2 loops are TSWWSYY and QGS. Spanning cysteine to phenylalanine, the CDR3 consists of 24 amino acids. Only CDR3 DNA is held: 72 bases, read in frame from base 1. Germline trimming amounts to 4 bases on V and 7 bases on J, with 30 as the count of junction bases outside the gene matches.

Broader findings and caveats from the paper: According to the study, polyclonal expansion of innate gamma-delta T cells immediately after birth appeared to be driven by microbial exposure.

This sequence originates from a human donor. The chain links TRDV1 with TRDJ2; 13 nucleotides in the junction match TRDD3. What was sequenced was non-Vgamma9Vdelta2 gamma-delta T cells from adult blood. The bases are TGTGCTCTTGGGGTCCTTGTTCCTAATTCCTACTGGGGGATACGCGTATTTGGGGTAGCACAACTCTTCTTT. Translated, this is CALGVLVPNSYWGIRVFGVAQLFF.